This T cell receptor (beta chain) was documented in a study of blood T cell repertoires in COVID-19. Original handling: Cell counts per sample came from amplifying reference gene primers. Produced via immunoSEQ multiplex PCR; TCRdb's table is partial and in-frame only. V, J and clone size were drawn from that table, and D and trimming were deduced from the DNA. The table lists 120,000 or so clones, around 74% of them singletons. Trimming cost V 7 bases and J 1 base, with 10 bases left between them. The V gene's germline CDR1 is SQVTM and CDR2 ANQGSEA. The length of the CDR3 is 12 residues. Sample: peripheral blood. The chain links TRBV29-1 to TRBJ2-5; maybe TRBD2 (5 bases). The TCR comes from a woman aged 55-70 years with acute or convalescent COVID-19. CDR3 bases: TGCAGCGCCAAGCGGTCCCAAGAGACCCAGTACTTC. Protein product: CSAKRSQETQYF.